The sequence of this T cell receptor beta chain was determined in a study of cytomegalovirus exposure and HLA in healthy donors. About this clone: Its antigen is still unknown.

The PCR was carried out with 60 Vbeta primers and 13 Jbeta primers. The assay was immunoSEQ multiplex PCR, and TCRdb's table has in-frame clones only and misses some. The table records approximately 90,000 clones, 76% of them present only once. This CDR3 region has 13 residues. V was trimmed by 6 bases and J by 0 bases, leaving 6 bases between them. CDR1 and CDR2 (germline): SQVTM, ANQGSEA. Whole-study findings and limits: Previously analyzed data showed that most TCR beta V segments were productive at a frequency of about 87% or about 30%.

Source material: PBMCs. J is TRBJ2-6 and V is TRBV29-1; D is uncertain. The sequence was obtained from a male donor in good health and CMV-seronegative. For the CDR3, the DNA is TGCAGCGTCACAGACTCTGGGGCCAACGTCCTGACTTTC. Translated, it gives CSVTDSGANVLTF.